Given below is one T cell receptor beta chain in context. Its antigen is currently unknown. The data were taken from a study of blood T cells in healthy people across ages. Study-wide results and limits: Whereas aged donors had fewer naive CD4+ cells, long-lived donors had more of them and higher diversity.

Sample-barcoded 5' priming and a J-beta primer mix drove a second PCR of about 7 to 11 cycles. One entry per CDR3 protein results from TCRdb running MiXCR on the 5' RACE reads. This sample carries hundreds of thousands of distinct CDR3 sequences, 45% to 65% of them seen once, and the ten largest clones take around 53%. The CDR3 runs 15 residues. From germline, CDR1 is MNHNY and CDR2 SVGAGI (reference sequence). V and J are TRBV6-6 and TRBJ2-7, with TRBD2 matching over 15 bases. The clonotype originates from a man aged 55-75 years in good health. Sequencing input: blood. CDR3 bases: TGTTCGTCCGGGACTAGCGGGAGGAGCTCCTACGAGCAGTACTTC. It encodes CSSGTSGRSSYEQYF.